The rows below give T cell receptor beta chains drawn from one sample of a study of T cell responses to AZD1222 COVID-19 vaccine. TCRdb's copy holds only in-frame clones and misses some; the assay was immunoSEQ multiplex PCR. The table shows 20,000 or so clones, with 81% occurring only once. The starting material was peripheral blood, obtained 28 days after the second AZD1222 dose. The receptors shown here come from an adult who received the AZD1222 COVID-19 vaccine. Both conserved end residues are part of each CDR3. A D gene is named only where the DNA matches it firmly. Size values are once, few and many counts, or a class for expanded clones, and some rows have none.

>TRBD1|TRBV5-1|TRBJ2-7|-
CASSWGQGVEQYF
TGCGCCAGCAGCTGGGGACAGGGGGTAGAGCAGTACTTC
>TRBD1|TRBV7-8|TRBJ2-7|few
CASSVGQGETYEQYF
TGTGCCAGCAGCGTTGGACAGGGGGAAACCTACGAGCAGTACTTC
>TRBD1|TRBV7-9|TRBJ2-4|-
CASRGPGQGWLAKNIQYF
TGTGCCAGCAGAGGGCCGGGACAGGGGTGGCTAGCCAAAAACATTCAGTACTTC
>-|TRBV5-4|TRBJ1-1|-
CASSLAETGNTEAFF
TGTGCCAGCAGCTTGGCGGAGACAGGGAACACTGAAGCTTTCTTT
>-|TRBV7-2|TRBJ1-6|once
CASSLEQRMDSPLHF
TGTGCCAGCAGCTTAGAACAAAGGATGGATTCACCCCTCCACTTT
>TRBD1|TRBV18|TRBJ2-7|-
CASSSRDRGTYEQYF
TGTGCCAGCTCTTCCAGGGACAGGGGGACCTACGAGCAGTACTTC
>-|TRBV30|TRBJ2-7|-
CAWLAGTGSSYEQYF
TGTGCCTGGTTAGCCGGGACTGGGAGCTCCTACGAGCAGTACTTC
>TRBD1|TRBV7-2|TRBJ2-7|-
CASSPRLGQTAYEQYF
TGTGCCAGCAGCCCGAGATTGGGACAGACAGCTTACGAGCAGTACTTC
>-|TRBV4-1|TRBJ2-6|-
CASSQNTGTSGANVLTF
TGCGCCAGCAGCCAGAACACAGGGACTTCTGGGGCCAACGTCCTGACTTTC
>-|TRBV23-1|TRBJ2-2|-
CASSQRASNTGELFF
TGCGCCAGCAGTCAGAGGGCTTCGAACACCGGGGAGCTGTTTTTT
>-|TRBV18|TRBJ2-3|-
CASSPGQGPDTQYF
TGTGCCAGCTCACCAGGGCAGGGTCCAGATACGCAGTATTTT
>TRBD1|TRBV2|TRBJ1-5|once
CASSGTGGAGQPQHF
TGTGCCAGCAGCGGGACAGGGGGCGCGGGTCAGCCCCAGCATTTT
>-|TRBV10-3|TRBJ1-1|-
CAITVGRQNTEAFF
TGTGCCATCACTGTGGGACGGCAGAACACTGAAGCTTTCTTT
>-|TRBV6-5|TRBJ1-1|-
CASSTPGTFGEAFF
TGTGCCAGCAGTACCCCCGGGACCTTCGGCGAAGCTTTCTTT
>-|TRBV3-1/TRBV3-2|TRBJ1-3|-
CASSRRVRGEGNTIYF
TGTGCCAGCAGCCGGCGGGTGAGGGGAGAGGGAAACACCATATATTTT
>TRBD1|TRBV3-1/TRBV3-2|TRBJ1-2|-
CASSQGTGGYTF
TGTGCCAGCAGCCAAGGGACAGGTGGCTACACCTTC
>-|TRBV6-2/TRBV6-3|TRBJ1-5|-
CASSYSIAASNQPQHF
TGTGCCAGCAGTTACTCGATTGCAGCTAGCAATCAGCCCCAGCATTTT
>-|TRBV4-3|TRBJ2-2|-
CPTSPTWGELFF
TGCCCCACCAGCCCGACCTGGGGGGAGCTGTTTTTT
>TRBD1|TRBV10-1|TRBJ1-2|-
CASSNTGEDGYTF
TGCGCCAGCAGTAACACAGGGGAAGACGGCTACACCTTC
>TRBD1|TRBV6-5|TRBJ1-2|-
CASRKPGQDGYTF
TGTGCCAGCCGCAAACCGGGACAGGATGGCTACACCTTC
>-|TRBV7-2|TRBJ2-5|-
CASSLSLGETQYF
TGTGCCAGCAGCTTATCCCTGGGAGAGACCCAGTACTTC
>-|TRBV6-2/TRBV6-3|TRBJ1-2|-
CASSYGSSSNYGYTF
TGTGCCAGCAGTTATGGGTCAAGCTCAAACTATGGCTACACCTTC
>-|TRBV9|TRBJ2-3|-
CASSVALTDTQYF
TGTGCCAGCAGCGTAGCGTTGACAGATACGCAGTATTTT
>-|TRBV5-1|TRBJ1-4|-
CASSPGAATNEKLFF
TGCGCCAGCAGCCCAGGGGCTGCAACTAATGAAAAACTGTTTTTT
>TRBD1|TRBV5-1|TRBJ2-7|-
CASSPSGQGLYEQYF
TGCGCCAGCAGCCCGTCGGGACAGGGTCTCTACGAGCAGTACTTC
>-|TRBV29-1|TRBJ2-5|-
CSVATSAQQETQYF
TGCAGCGTTGCGACTTCAGCCCAGCAAGAGACCCAGTACTTC
>-|TRBV4-3|TRBJ2-4|-
CASINGATGNENIQYF
TGCGCCAGTATTAATGGGGCAACAGGGAACGAAAACATTCAGTACTTC
>TRBD2|TRBV30|TRBJ2-5|-
CAHGLAGVGETQYF
TGTGCCCACGGACTAGCGGGAGTCGGGGAGACCCAGTACTTC
>-|TRBV3-1/TRBV3-2|TRBJ2-5|-
CASSQDLSGMETQYF
TGTGCCAGCAGCCAAGATTTAAGTGGGATGGAGACCCAGTACTTC
>-|TRBV21-1|TRBJ2-7|-
CASSPRRVAGASDEQYF
TGTGCCAGCAGCCCCAGAAGGGTAGCGGGAGCAAGCGACGAGCAGTACTTC
>-|TRBV5-4|TRBJ1-2|few
CASSLDGGHGYTF
TGTGCCAGCAGCTTGGACGGGGGCCATGGCTACACCTTC
>-|TRBV11-3|TRBJ1-1|-
CASSLRGIIYNVRNTEAFF
TGTGCCAGCAGCTTACGGGGAATCATTTACAATGTGCGGAACACTGAAGCTTTCTTT
>-|TRBV6-6|TRBJ1-1|-
CASSSPEAGDTEAFF
TGTGCCAGCAGTTCCCCAGAGGCAGGTGACACTGAAGCTTTCTTT
>TRBD1|TRBV7-6|TRBJ2-2|-
CASSLQTGANTGELFF
TGTGCCAGCAGCCTACAGACAGGGGCAAACACCGGGGAGCTGTTTTTT
>-|TRBV2|TRBJ1-1|-
CASRFHREANTEAFF
TGTGCCAGCAGATTCCACCGGGAGGCGAACACTGAAGCTTTCTTT
>TRBD1|TRBV7-2|TRBJ2-2|-
CASSPRTGGASTGELFF
TGTGCCAGCAGCCCTCGGACAGGGGGCGCCAGCACCGGGGAGCTGTTTTTT
>-|TRBV7-6|TRBJ2-3|-
CASSLGEDQGTQYF
TGTGCCAGCAGCTTAGGGGAAGACCAGGGTACGCAGTATTTT
>TRBD1|TRBV6-2/TRBV6-3|TRBJ1-1|-
CASSYPLTTGREAFF
TGTGCCAGCAGTTACCCGCTCACGACAGGGCGTGAAGCTTTCTTT
>-|TRBV27|TRBJ2-1|-
CASSLKLGGWSYEQFF
TGTGCCAGCAGTTTAAAGCTAGGGGGATGGTCGTATGAGCAGTTCTTC
>-|TRBV4-2|TRBJ2-1|-
CASSQDRGSYNEQFF
TGTGCCAGCAGCCAAGACAGGGGATCCTACAATGAGCAGTTCTTC
>TRBD2|TRBV7-8|TRBJ2-5|few
CASSLAWYLGGASKTQYF
TGTGCCAGCAGCTTAGCTTGGTACCTCGGGGGGGCGTCGAAGACCCAGTACTTC
>-|TRBV7-2|TRBJ2-1|-
CASSLRGDWDEQFF
TGTGCCAGCAGCTTAAGAGGGGATTGGGATGAGCAGTTCTTC
>-|TRBV7-9|TRBJ2-7|once
CASSPPSHEQYF
TGTGCCAGCAGCCCTCCCTCCCACGAGCAGTACTTC
>TRBD2|TRBV9|TRBJ2-1|-
CASSVGGLGPYNEQFF
TGTGCCAGCAGCGTAGGGGGACTAGGCCCATACAATGAGCAGTTCTTC
>-|TRBV4-2|TRBJ1-2|-
CASSQGRGYTF
TGTGCCAGCAGCCAAGGCCGCGGCTACACCTTC
>-|TRBV7-8|TRBJ2-7|-
CASSLDRDFSYEQYF
TGTGCCAGCAGCTTAGACAGGGACTTCTCCTACGAGCAGTACTTC
>TRBD2|TRBV29-1|TRBJ2-2|once
CSAGLAGGLGGELFF
TGCAGCGCTGGACTAGCGGGGGGGCTTGGCGGGGAGCTGTTTTTT
>TRBD1|TRBV5-1|TRBJ1-1|-
CASSLGDSVLTEAFF
TGCGCCAGCAGCTTGGGGGACAGTGTCCTCACTGAAGCTTTCTTT
>-|TRBV20-1|TRBJ1-4|-
CSASRRNSRNEKLFF
TGCAGTGCGAGTAGGCGCAACAGTAGAAATGAAAAACTGTTTTTT
>TRBD2|TRBV11-3|TRBJ2-5|-
CASSHGLAVEETQYF
TGTGCCAGCAGCCACGGACTAGCGGTGGAAGAGACCCAGTACTTC
>TRBD1|TRBV9|TRBJ1-2|-
CASRGGTAANYGYTF
TGTGCCAGCAGGGGAGGGACAGCGGCTAACTATGGCTACACCTTC
>TRBD2|TRBV18|TRBJ2-7|once
CASSAQTSGSGEQYF
TGTGCCAGCTCCGCACAGACTAGCGGGAGTGGTGAGCAGTACTTC